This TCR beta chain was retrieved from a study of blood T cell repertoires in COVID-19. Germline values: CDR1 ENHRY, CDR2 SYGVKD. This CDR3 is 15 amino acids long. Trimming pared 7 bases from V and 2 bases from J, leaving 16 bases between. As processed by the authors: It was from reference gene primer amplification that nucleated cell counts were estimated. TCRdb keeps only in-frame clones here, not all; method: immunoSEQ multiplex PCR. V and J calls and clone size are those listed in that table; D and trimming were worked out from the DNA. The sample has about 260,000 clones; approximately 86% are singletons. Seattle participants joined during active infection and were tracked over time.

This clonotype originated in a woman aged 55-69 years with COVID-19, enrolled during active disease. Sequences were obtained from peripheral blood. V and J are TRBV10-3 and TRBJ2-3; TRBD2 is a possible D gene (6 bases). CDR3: CAIKAVGGLTDTQYF. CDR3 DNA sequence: TGTGCCATCAAGGCTGTGGGGGGACTCACAGATACGCAGTATTTT.